A single sample is the source of the 22 T cell receptor beta chains below, sequenced in a study of blood T cell repertoires in COVID-19. Sequencing was performed with immunoSEQ multiplex PCR; in TCRdb, only in-frame clones are kept and a portion is missing. The top ten hold more than 4.5% of the sample, which has under 140,000 clones, about 85% seen once. Material for sequencing was peripheral blood. Receptor source: a human donor in a cohort sampled during active COVID-19.

This rearrangement joins TRBV28 to TRBJ2-1, with 9 bases matching TRBD2. V lost 6 bases, J lost 2 bases, and 5 bases stayed unmatched. CDR1 and CDR2 from the germline V gene are MDHEN and SYDVKM. CDR3 length equals 15 residues. CDR3 sequence (DNA): TGTGCCAGCAGCAGACTAGCGGACGCCTACAATGAGCAGTTCTTC. As protein: CASSRLADAYNEQFF.

This clone was observed once. The J gene is TRBJ1-1, the V gene TRBV5-4; 8 bases match TRBD1. The germline V gene has CDR1 SGHNT and CDR2 YYREEE (reference sequence). V trimming: 0 bases; J trimming: 0 bases; junction bases outside the gene matches: 4. The CDR3 has 16 amino acids. This CDR3 reads CASSLGGTGMNTEAFF. The DNA of the CDR3 is TGTGCCAGCAGCTTGGGGGGGACAGGCATGAACACTGAAGCTTTCTTT.

V usage is TRBV28 and J usage is TRBJ1-4, with a possible D match to TRBD1 (6 bases). CDR1 MDHEN and CDR2 SYDVKM come from the germline V gene. The CDR3 loop spans 15 amino acids. V was trimmed by 10 bases and J by 4 bases, leaving 19 bases between them. The CDR3 is CATSQAGAYNEKLFF. The CDR3, as DNA: TGTGCCACCTCCCAGGCGGGGGCCTATAATGAAAAACTGTTTTTT. The entire variable domain, with the rest obtained from reference TRBV28 and TRBJ1-4, is as follows: DVKVTQSSRYLVKRTGEKVFLECVQDMDHENMFWYRQDPGLGLRLIYFSYDVKMKEKGDIPEGYSVSREKKERFSLILESASTNQTSMYLCATSQAGAYNEKLFFGSGTQLSVL.

The chain carries TRBV30 and TRBJ1-1; D is perhaps TRBD1 (6 bases). Deletions cut 5 bases from V and 5 bases from J, with 12 bases between. CDR3 length: 12 residues. Germline V CDR1 and CDR2: GTSNPN, SVGIG (reference sequence). The CDR3 loop reads CAWGRGRTEAFF. The CDR3 region has the DNA TGTGCCTGGGGCAGGGGTCGGACTGAAGCTTTCTTT.

V gene TRBV7-2 combines with J gene TRBJ2-7, with D tentatively TRBD1 (5 bases). From germline, CDR1 is SGHTA and CDR2 FQGNSA. CDR3 length equals 15 residues. V gave up 3 bases and J gave up 4 bases, with 16 bases separating them. The CDR3 protein is CASSFPQGISYEQYF. In nucleotides, the CDR3 is TGTGCCAGCAGCTTCCCGCAGGGTATCAGTTACGAGCAGTACTTC.

This clone appeared a single time. The CDR3 sequence: CASSPGGFGQEYSYNEQFF. The CDR3 DNA reads as TGTGCCAGCAGCCCGGGGGGGTTCGGTCAGGAGTACTCCTACAATGAGCAGTTCTTC. The chain couples TRBV7-3 to TRBJ2-1, with TRBD2 identical over 8 bases. CDR1 and CDR2 from the germline V gene are SGHTA and FQGTGA. V shed 5 bases and J 0 bases; nucleotides not matched to a gene: 15. CDR3 length: 19 residues.

The chain couples TRBV28 to TRBJ1-2; 10 bases fit TRBD1. Germline V CDR1 and CDR2: MDHEN, SYDVKM. The ends lost 1 base at V and 7 bases at J; junction bases unmatched: 9. This CDR3 region has 16 residues. CDR3 region: CASSLLTGGLLGGYTF. CDR3 nucleotides: TGTGCCAGCAGTTTATTGACAGGGGGCCTTTTGGGTGGCTACACCTTC.

The rearrangement joins TRBV19 to TRBJ2-5; 8 bases are shared with TRBD2. CDR3 length: 13 residues. The germline gives CDR1 LNHDA, CDR2 SQIVND (reference sequence). Germline trimming cut 5 bases from V and 8 bases from J; bases unmatched to any gene: 7. Here the CDR3 DNA reads TGTGCCAGTAGTGACGGCGGGAGGTTAACCCAGTACTTC. This codes for CASSDGGRLTQYF.

J is TRBJ2-7 and V is TRBV19; D remains ambiguous. Trimming left V 5 bases short and J 0 bases short, with 8 bases between. The CDR3 runs to 13 residues. Germline V gene data show CDR1 as LNHDA and CDR2 as SQIVND (reference sequence). CDR3 in DNA: TGTGCCAGTAGTCAGGCGCCCTCCTACGAGCAGTACTTC. This gives the protein CASSQAPSYEQYF. The full variable domain, its missing parts supplied by reference TRBV19 and TRBJ2-7, is DGGITQSPKYLFRKEGQNVTLSCEQNLNHDAMYWYRQDPGQGLRLIYYSQIVNDFQKGDIAEGYSVSREKKESFPLTVTSAQKNPTAFYLCASSQAPSYEQYFGPGTRLTVT.

The chain couples TRBV10-3 to TRBJ2-5, with D maybe TRBD1 (6 bases). Germline CDR1 reads ENHRY; CDR2 reads SYGVKD. This CDR3 has 11 amino acids. The V and J ends lost 10 bases and 5 bases respectively, with 11 bases between them. As DNA, the CDR3 is TGTGCCACCCGACAGGCTGAGACCCAGTACTTC. Encoded protein: CATRQAETQYF.

The rearrangement joins TRBV5-1 to TRBJ2-5, with D perhaps matching TRBD2 (5 bases). This CDR3 is built from 15 residues. V was pared by 1 base and J by 5 bases, with 15 bases between. Germline V CDR1 and CDR2: SGHRS, YFSETQ. The CDR3 DNA sequence: TGCGCCAGCAGCTTGTATGGTGGAGGTTGGGAGACCCAGTACTTC. This gives the protein CASSLYGGGWETQYF.

The genes are TRBV7-2 and TRBJ1-6; 10 bases fit TRBD1. The CDR3 length is 14 residues. Germline-derived CDR1 and CDR2 are SGHTA and FQGNSA. The J segment lost 8 bases and the V segment lost 5 bases, leaving 3 bases of the junction unmatched. The CDR3 loop is CASSPDRGYSPLHF. The CDR3 DNA is TGTGCCAGCAGCCCGGACAGGGGGTATTCACCCCTCCACTTT. Together with reference TRBV7-2 and TRBJ1-6, the CDR3 gives the full variable domain: GAGVSQSPSNKVTEKGKDVELRCDPISGHTALYWYRQSLGQGLEFLIYFQGNSAPDKSGLPSDRFSAERTGGSVSTLTIQRTQQEDSAVYLCASSPDRGYSPLHFGNGTRLTVT.

V usage is TRBV6-5 and J usage is TRBJ2-3; TRBD2 matches 9 bases. Germline CDR1 and CDR2: MNHEY and SVGAGI. The CDR3 length is 16 residues. V dropped 2 bases and J dropped 3; count of bases not matched to a gene: 6. CDR3 nucleotide sequence: TGTGCCAGCAGTTACCGAGCCCTAGCGGGGACAGATACGCAGTATTTT. It specifies CASSYRALAGTDTQYF.

The chain joins TRBV3-1 (or the pseudogene TRBV3-2) to TRBJ1-5, with D perhaps matching TRBD1 (5 bases). V was clipped by 0 bases and J by 6 bases, with 9 bases between them. The germline CDR1 and CDR2 sequences are LGHDT and YNNKEL (reference sequence). This CDR3 comprises 14 residues. CDR3: CASSQELGAQPQHF. The CDR3 DNA follows: TGTGCCAGCAGCCAAGAGCTAGGGGCTCAGCCCCAGCATTTT.

The V call is TRBV19, the J call TRBJ1-5, with D possibly being TRBD1 (6 bases). Germline loops: CDR1 LNHDA, CDR2 SQIVND (reference sequence). Trimming cost V 6 bases and J 2 bases, with 17 bases left between them. The CDR3 has 16 residues. The CDR3 loop is CASRAHQGSGNQPQHF. CDR3 bases: TGTGCCAGTAGAGCCCATCAGGGGTCTGGCAATCAGCCCCAGCATTTT.

This chain uses TRBV28 with TRBJ2-6; D is possibly TRBD1 (6 bases). Germline V gives CDR1 MDHEN, CDR2 SYDVKM. CDR3 length equals 15 residues. The V gene lost 3 bases and the J gene lost 4 bases, with 10 bases spanning the gap. CDR3 sequence (DNA): TGTGCCAGCAGTTTGGCAGGGGTAGGGGCCAACGTCCTGACTTTC. Protein: CASSLAGVGANVLTF.

The V gene is TRBV19, the J gene TRBJ2-7, with a tentative D call TRBD1 (6 bases). The CDR3 is 14 residues long. V was pared by 9 bases and J by 0 bases, with 15 bases between. Germline-derived CDR1 and CDR2 are LNHDA and SQIVND (reference sequence). This CDR3 is CASKRQVSSYEQYF. In DNA, the CDR3 is TGTGCCAGCAAGCGACAGGTTAGCTCCTACGAGCAGTACTTC.

The chain uses TRBV7-9 and TRBJ1-5, with 7 positions matching TRBD1. V shed 5 bases, J shed 11 bases, and the junction held 12 bases outside the gene matches. This CDR3 has 14 amino acids. The germline CDR1 and CDR2 sequences are SEHNR and FQNEAQ (reference sequence). The CDR3 coding sequence is TGTGCCAGCAGCAGAGACAGGGCGGATCGCGCCCAGCATTTT. Its translation: CASSRDRADRAQHF.

With regard to this clone: Other DNA sequences from this sample encode an identical CDR3 as well. The V and J genes are TRBV2 and TRBJ2-5; possible D gene TRBD1, 6 bases. Germline assignment: CDR1 SNHLY and CDR2 FYNNEI. Trimming cost V 5 bases and J 2 bases, with 9 bases left between them. This CDR3 comprises 13 residues. The DNA for the CDR3 is TGTGCCAGCAGTTACAGGGATCAAGAGACCCAGTACTTC. This codes for CASSYRDQETQYF.

The rearrangement joins TRBV19 to TRBJ2-4; perhaps TRBD2 as D (6 bases). Looked up from germline, CDR1 is LNHDA and CDR2 is SQIVND (reference sequence). CDR3 length: 15 residues. Trimming pared 5 bases from V and 6 bases from J, leaving 17 bases between. CDR3 sequence: CASSGNYGGTNIQYF. The CDR3 DNA sequence: TGTGCCAGTAGTGGGAATTATGGGGGGACAAACATTCAGTACTTC.

J is TRBJ1-4 and V is TRBV21-1; TRBD1, as called in the table, went unchecked against the DNA. TRBV21-1 is flagged as a pseudogene. The CDR3 loop spans 18 amino acids. CDR3 loop: CASSKGVQDRDRKEKLFF. As DNA, the CDR3 is TGTGCCAGCAGCAAAGGAGTCCAGGACCGGGACAGGAAAGAAAAACTGTTTTTT.

This clone was seen only once. The rearrangement links TRBV7-8 to TRBJ2-2, with TRBD2 matching 13 bases. CDR1 is SGHVS and CDR2 is FQNEAQ in the germline V gene. Trimming took 0 bases from V and 5 from J; bases not matched to a gene: 6. The CDR3 has 18 amino acids. CDR3 nucleotides: TGTGCCAGCAGCTTAGCACTAGCGGGAGGGCTGGGGACCGGGGAGCTGTTTTTT. It yields the protein CASSLALAGGLGTGELFF.